This T cell receptor beta chain appears in the sequencing data of a study of blood T cell repertoires in COVID-19 (dated by TCRdb to about 2020). About the study as a whole: Samples covering the acute and convalescent phases of COVID-19 were provided by collaborators in the United States, Italy and Spain. The material from the prospective study consisted of cDNA or gDNA derived from T cells, B-cell-depleted T cells, or PBMCs. Subjects who had been exposed to COVID-19, were actively infected with it, or had recovered from it provided the deeply sampled blood TCRbeta repertoires that made up the dataset. The repertoires were released in a freely available public database intended as a resource for research on the immune response to SARS-CoV-2. Samples came from the ongoing ImmuneRACE study (first 160 participants) plus 1,254 subjects from 6 global collaborators. The sample metadata nearly always contained a de-identified subject ID, COVID-19 status, age in years and sex. Where available, HLA class I and class II types were obtained from metadata supplied by the sample provider rather than from assay-based typing.

The study at large found these results: Clinical and demographic metadata were provided uncurated, with the amount varying by source and participant.

This clone was seen more than once but under ten times. The clone's antigen remains unknown. The input lacks base qualities; no much larger clone sits a single base away. The collaborating institutions used their own protocols to collect whole blood in K2EDTA tubes. Collaborator samples were shipped for TCRbeta analysis as frozen whole blood, isolated PBMCs, or DNA extracted from either sample type. The germline V gene provides CDR1 MNHEY and CDR2 SVGAGI. Here V drops 0 bases and J drops 8 bases, and the junction holds 4 bases not matched to any gene. Counted from cysteine to phenylalanine, this CDR3 has 15 amino acids. Left in the record is the CDR3 DNA by itself, 45 bases read in frame from the first base. TCRbeta CDR3 regions were amplified from genomic DNA using the immunoSEQ Assay, a bias-controlled multiplex PCR. The paper's data handling went like this. Within the assay, amplification of reference gene primers was used to estimate how many nucleated cells each sample contained. Sequence reads were collapsed and filtered to measure the absolute abundance of every unique TCRbeta CDR3 rearrangement. Productive Simpson clonality was computed per sample as the square root of Simpson's diversity index over productive rearrangements. Here the immuneACCESS table is served through TCRdb, limited to in-frame sequences with V and J called. Missing clones are a known gap in these copies; in checked studies unresolved V genes cover under half, and the rest lacks a known reason. D and trimming were read from the DNA, whereas the V and J calls and clone size are those reported in that table. This sample gives some 100,000 clones in total; more than 60% of them show up just once. The leading ten clones occupy about 6.8% of the sample.

The chain employs TRBV6-5 and TRBJ2-1, with 10 central nucleotides matching TRBD2. Sequencing was carried out using peripheral blood. The origin of this receptor is an older man with acute or convalescent COVID-19. The CDR3 sequence is CASSYSAGGLHEQFF. The sequence in DNA is TGTGCCAGCAGTTACTCAGCGGGGGGGCTCCATGAGCAGTTCTTC.